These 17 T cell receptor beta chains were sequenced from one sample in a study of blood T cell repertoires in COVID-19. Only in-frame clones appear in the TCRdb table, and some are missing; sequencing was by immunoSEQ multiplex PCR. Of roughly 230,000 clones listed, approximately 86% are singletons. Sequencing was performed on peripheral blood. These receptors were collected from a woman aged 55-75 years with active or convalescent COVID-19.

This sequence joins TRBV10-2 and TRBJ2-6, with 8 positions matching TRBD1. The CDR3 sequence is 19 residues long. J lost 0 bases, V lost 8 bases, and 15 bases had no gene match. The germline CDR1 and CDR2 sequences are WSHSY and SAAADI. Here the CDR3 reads CASRPSVWDRSSGANVLTF. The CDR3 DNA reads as TGCGCCAGCCGTCCGTCAGTTTGGGACAGGAGCTCTGGGGCCAACGTCCTGACTTTC.

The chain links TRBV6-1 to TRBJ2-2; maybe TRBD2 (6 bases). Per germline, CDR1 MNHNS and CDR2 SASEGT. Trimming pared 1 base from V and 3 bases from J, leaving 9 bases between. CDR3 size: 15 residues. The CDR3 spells CASSEGGTYTGELFF. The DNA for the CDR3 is TGTGCCAGCAGTGAAGGCGGGACCTACACCGGGGAGCTGTTTTTT.

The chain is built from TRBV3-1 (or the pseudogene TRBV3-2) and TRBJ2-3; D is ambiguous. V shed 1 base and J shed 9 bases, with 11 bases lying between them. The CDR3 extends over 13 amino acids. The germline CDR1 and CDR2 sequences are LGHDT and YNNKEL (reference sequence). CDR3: CASSQGRRGTQYF. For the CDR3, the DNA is TGTGCCAGCAGCCAAGGACGGCGAGGCACGCAGTATTTT.

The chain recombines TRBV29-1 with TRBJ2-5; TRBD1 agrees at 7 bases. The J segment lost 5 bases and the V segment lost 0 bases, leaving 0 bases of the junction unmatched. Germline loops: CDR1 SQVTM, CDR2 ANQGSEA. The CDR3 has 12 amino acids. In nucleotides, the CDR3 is TGCAGCGTTGAAGAAGGGGGCGAGACCCAGTACTTC. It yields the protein CSVEEGGETQYF.

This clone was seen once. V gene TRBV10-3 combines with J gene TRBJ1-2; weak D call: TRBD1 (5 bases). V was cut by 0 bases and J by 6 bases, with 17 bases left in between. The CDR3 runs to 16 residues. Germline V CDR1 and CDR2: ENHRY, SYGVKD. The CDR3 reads CAISESKLAGMDGYTF. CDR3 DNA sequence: TGTGCCATCAGTGAGTCGAAACTGGCAGGGATGGATGGCTACACCTTC.

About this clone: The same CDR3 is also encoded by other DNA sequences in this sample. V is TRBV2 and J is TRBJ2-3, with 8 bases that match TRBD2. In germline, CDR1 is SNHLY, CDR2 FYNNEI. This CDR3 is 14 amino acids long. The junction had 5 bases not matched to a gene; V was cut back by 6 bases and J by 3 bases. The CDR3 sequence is CASSVTGGTDTQYF. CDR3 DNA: TGTGCCAGCAGCGTCACGGGGGGGACAGATACGCAGTATTTT.

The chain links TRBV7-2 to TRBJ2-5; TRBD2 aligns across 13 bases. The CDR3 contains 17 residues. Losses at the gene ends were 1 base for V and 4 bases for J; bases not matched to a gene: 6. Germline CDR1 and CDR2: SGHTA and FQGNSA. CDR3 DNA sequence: TGTGCCAGCAGCTTAGATACTAGCGGGGGGGCGGCAGAGACCCAGTACTTC. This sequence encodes CASSLDTSGGAAETQYF.

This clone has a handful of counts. The CDR3 DNA reads TGTGCCAGCAGCTTATCAGGCGGGTTCGCCTACGAGCAGTACTTC. The encoded protein is CASSLSGGFAYEQYF. This rearrangement joins TRBV7-8 to TRBJ2-7; TRBD2 is a possible D gene (5 bases). The V end lost 2 bases, the J end lost 2 bases, and 13 bases lay between the germline ends. Germline V CDR1 and CDR2: SGHVS, FQNEAQ. The CDR3 consists of 15 residues.

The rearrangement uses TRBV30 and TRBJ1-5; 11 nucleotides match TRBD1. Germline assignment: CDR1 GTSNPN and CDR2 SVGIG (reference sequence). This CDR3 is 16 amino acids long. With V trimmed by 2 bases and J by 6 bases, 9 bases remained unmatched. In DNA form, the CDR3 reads TGTGCCTGGAGTCCACAAGGACAGGGGGCAGGTCAGCCCCAGCATTTT. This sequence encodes CAWSPQGQGAGQPQHF.

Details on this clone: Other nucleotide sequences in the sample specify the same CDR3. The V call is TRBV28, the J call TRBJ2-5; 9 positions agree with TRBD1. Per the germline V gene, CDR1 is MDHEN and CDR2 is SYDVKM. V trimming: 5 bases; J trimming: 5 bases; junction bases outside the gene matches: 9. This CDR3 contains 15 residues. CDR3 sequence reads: CASSQRTGVGETQYF. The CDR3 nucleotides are TGTGCCAGCAGTCAAAGGACAGGGGTTGGGGAGACCCAGTACTTC.

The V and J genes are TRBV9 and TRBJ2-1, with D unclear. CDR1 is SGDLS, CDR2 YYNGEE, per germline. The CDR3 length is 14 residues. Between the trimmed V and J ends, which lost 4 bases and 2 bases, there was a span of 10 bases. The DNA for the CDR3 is TGTGCCAGCAGCTTCGGAGCGACCTACAATGAGCAGTTCTTC. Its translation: CASSFGATYNEQFF.

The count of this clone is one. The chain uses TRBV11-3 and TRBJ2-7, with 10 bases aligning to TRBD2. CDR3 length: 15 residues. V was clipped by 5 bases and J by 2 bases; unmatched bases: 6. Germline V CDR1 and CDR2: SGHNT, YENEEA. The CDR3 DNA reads TGTGCCAGCAGCAGGGGGACTAGCGCAACCTACGAGCAGTACTTC. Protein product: CASSRGTSATYEQYF.

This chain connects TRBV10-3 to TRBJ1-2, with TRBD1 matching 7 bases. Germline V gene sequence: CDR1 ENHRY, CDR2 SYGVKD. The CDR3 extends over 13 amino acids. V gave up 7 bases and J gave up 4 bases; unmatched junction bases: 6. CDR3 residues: CAITGDSFYGYTF. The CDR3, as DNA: TGTGCCATCACCGGGGACAGCTTCTATGGCTACACCTTC.

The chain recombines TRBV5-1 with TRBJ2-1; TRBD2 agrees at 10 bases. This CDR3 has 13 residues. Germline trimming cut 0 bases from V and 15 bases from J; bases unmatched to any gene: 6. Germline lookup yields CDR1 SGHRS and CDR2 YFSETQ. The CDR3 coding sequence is TGCGCCAGCAGCTTGGAGAGCGGGAGGGCCCCGTTCTTC. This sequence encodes CASSLESGRAPFF.

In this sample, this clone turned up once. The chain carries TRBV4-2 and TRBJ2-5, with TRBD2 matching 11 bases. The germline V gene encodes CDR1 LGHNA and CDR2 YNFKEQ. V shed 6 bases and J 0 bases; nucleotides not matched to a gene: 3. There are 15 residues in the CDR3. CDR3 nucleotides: TGTGCCAGCAGTCTAGCGGGGGGCAACCAAGAGACCCAGTACTTC. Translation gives CASSLAGGNQETQYF.

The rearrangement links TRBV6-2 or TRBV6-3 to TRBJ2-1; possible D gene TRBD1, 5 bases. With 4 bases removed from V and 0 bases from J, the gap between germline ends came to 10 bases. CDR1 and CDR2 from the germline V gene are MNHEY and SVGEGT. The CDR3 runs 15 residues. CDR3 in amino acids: CASSLGASSYNEQFF. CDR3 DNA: TGTGCCAGCAGTTTAGGGGCCAGCTCCTACAATGAGCAGTTCTTC.

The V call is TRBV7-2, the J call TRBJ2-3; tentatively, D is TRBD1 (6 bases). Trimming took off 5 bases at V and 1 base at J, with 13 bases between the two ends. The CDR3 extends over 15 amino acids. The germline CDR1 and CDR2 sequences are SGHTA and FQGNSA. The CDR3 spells CASSQTGLGTDTQYF. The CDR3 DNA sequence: TGTGCCAGCAGCCAAACAGGGCTGGGCACAGATACGCAGTATTTT. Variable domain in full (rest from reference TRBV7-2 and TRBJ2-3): GAGVSQSPSNKVTEKGKDVELRCDPISGHTALYWYRQSLGQGLEFLIYFQGNSAPDKSGLPSDRFSAERTGGSVSTLTIQRTQQEDSAVYLCASSQTGLGTDTQYFGPGTRLTVL.